A single sample gave rise to the 10 T cell receptor beta chains below, sequenced in a study of cytomegalovirus exposure and HLA in healthy donors. The PCR had 60 Vbeta and 13 Jbeta primers. Libraries were prepared by immunoSEQ multiplex PCR; TCRdb keeps only in-frame clonotypes and omits some of them. In the table there are some 34,000 clones, around 70% of which are singletons. Sequencing was performed on PBMCs. The receptors were sampled from a man aged 40-50 years in good health and CMV-seropositive.

This clone was detected only once. The V gene is TRBV6-5, the J gene TRBJ2-5, with 11 nucleotides matching TRBD2. The germline V gene encodes CDR1 MNHEY and CDR2 SVGAGI. Trimming cost V 5 bases and J 6 bases; bases outside gene matches: 11. The CDR3 spans 16 residues. CDR3 sequence: CASSNYIAGGAKTQYF. The CDR3 DNA sequence: TGTGCCAGCAGTAACTATATAGCGGGGGGGGCAAAGACCCAGTACTTC.

The rearrangement links TRBV7-6 to TRBJ2-7; 8 bases map to TRBD1. This CDR3 has 13 residues. V lost 3 bases and J lost 2; bases outside the gene matches: 0. Germline V lookup: CDR1 SGHVS, CDR2 FNYEAQ. CDR3 sequence: CASSLDRAYEQYF. Written as DNA, the CDR3 is TGTGCCAGCAGCTTGGACAGGGCCTACGAGCAGTACTTC.

This chain uses TRBV4-1 with TRBJ2-5, with D possibly TRBD2 on 5 matching bases. This CDR3 spans 15 amino acids. CDR1 is MGHRA, CDR2 YSYEKL, per germline. V was clipped by 0 bases and J by 5 bases, with 13 bases between them. The CDR3 spells CASSQETGSRETQYF. CDR3 nucleotide sequence: TGCGCCAGCAGCCAAGAGACGGGATCGCGGGAGACCCAGTACTTC.

The rearrangement joins TRBV10-3 to TRBJ2-5; D not certain. The CDR3 extends over 13 amino acids. Per germline, CDR1 ENHRY and CDR2 SYGVKD. The germline V and J ends were trimmed by 2 bases and 0 bases, with 4 bases remaining between them. CDR3 residues: CAISETDQETQYF. In DNA, the CDR3 is TGTGCCATCAGTGAGACAGACCAAGAGACCCAGTACTTC.

The chain carries TRBV30 and TRBJ2-2; no clear D gene. The V end was cut by 4 bases, the J end by 4 bases, with 7 bases between. Germline assignment: CDR1 GTSNPN and CDR2 SVGIG (reference sequence). The CDR3 is 12 amino acids. The DNA for the CDR3 is TGTGCCTGGACAGAATTCACCGGGGAGCTGTTTTTT. As protein: CAWTEFTGELFF.

The chain couples TRBV11-2 to TRBJ1-3, with unresolved D. Germline V gives CDR1 SGHAT, CDR2 FQNNGV. The CDR3 is made up of 17 amino acids. V shed 3 bases and J shed 1 base, with 16 bases lying between them. CDR3 sequence reads: CASSLTSRLNSGNTIYF. The CDR3 DNA follows: TGTGCCAGCAGCTTGACTTCTCGACTCAATTCTGGAAACACCATATATTTT.

In this sample, this clone turned up a few times. The chain has TRBV19 and TRBJ2-5; TRBD1 aligns across 9 bases. The J call is in doubt because the DNA end fits TRBJ2-7 better. This CDR3 comprises 14 residues. The germline V gene encodes CDR1 LNHDA and CDR2 SQIVND (reference sequence). The CDR3 loop reads CASKFGQGSYEQYF. CDR3 coding DNA: TGTGCCAGTAAGTTTGGACAGGGGTCCTACGAGCAGTACTTC.

V gene TRBV4-2 combines with J gene TRBJ1-2; D is ambiguous. Trimming took off 0 bases at V and 5 bases at J, with 7 bases between the two ends. Germline CDR1 and CDR2: LGHNA and YNFKEQ. This CDR3 is built from 13 residues. CDR3 loop: CASSQESGYGYTF. CDR3 DNA: TGTGCCAGCAGCCAAGAGAGCGGATATGGCTACACCTTC.

This clone appeared a single time. V gene TRBV7-2 combines with J gene TRBJ1-4; TRBD1 aligns across 7 bases. Germline-derived CDR1 and CDR2 are SGHTA and FQGNSA. The CDR3 is made up of 14 amino acids. Losses at the gene ends were 4 bases for V and 5 bases for J; bases not matched to a gene: 4. The DNA for the CDR3 is TGTGCCAGCAGCTCCCGGGACAGCAATGAAAAACTGTTTTTT. Its translation is CASSSRDSNEKLFF.

The rearrangement joins TRBV28 to TRBJ1-2; 8 nucleotides agree with TRBD1. V lost 4 bases, J lost 8 bases, and 12 bases stayed unmatched. Germline CDR1 MDHEN, CDR2 SYDVKM. CDR3 size: 15 residues. The CDR3 is CASSSMTGALGGYTF. DNA for the CDR3: TGTGCCAGCAGTTCCATGACAGGGGCCTTGGGGGGCTACACCTTC.